This TCR beta chain was obtained from a study of human T cells and chemical hapten exposure. Time point in this sample: patch test 1, 2 weeks after DPC sensitization. Treatment: therapeutic diphenylcyclopropenone sensitization with weekly scalp DPC. Whole blood, unfractionated, served as the material for total RNA extraction. This clonotype was recorded at least ten times. Via MiXCR, TCRdb re-called the RACE reads, giving one row per CDR3 protein. The sample shows some 400,000 distinct CDR3 sequences, 4.8% of them seen only once. This clonotype was obtained from a woman aged 50 to 60 with alopecia areata. Some clones in this sample may be carry-over from other donors' samples. This specimen consisted of whole blood, obtained in connection with sensitization to the hapten diphenylcyclopropenone (DPC).

CDR3 amino acids: CAINPGRGTEAFF. CDR3 DNA: TGTGCCATCAATCCCGGCAGGGGAACTGAAGCTTTCTTT. The chain employs TRBV10-3 and TRBJ1-1; a weak D match, TRBD1 (6 bases). V was cut by 7 bases and J by 5 bases, with 14 bases left in between. Germline-derived CDR1 and CDR2 are ENHRY and SYGVKD. This CDR3 is 13 amino acids long.